This T cell receptor (beta chain) was observed in a study of early T cells in non-severe SARS-CoV-2 infection. Study as a whole: Bulk RNA isolated from unsorted whole blood underwent sequencing; chains were not paired.

This clonotype was picked up a small number of times. From the 5' RACE reads, TCRdb called clonotypes with MiXCR, one entry per CDR3 protein. The sample comprises 68,000 or so distinct CDR3 sequences, more than 10% of which are singletons, and under 2% rests with the top ten. V lost 4 bases, J lost 7 bases, and 16 bases lay in between. The CDR3 is made up of 13 amino acids. Germline V gives CDR1 GTSNPN, CDR2 SVGIG (reference sequence). This receptor was taken from an adult who was a healthcare worker with PCR-confirmed SARS-CoV-2 infection or an uninfected control (not recorded which). Sequenced input: whole blood. V usage is TRBV30 and J usage is TRBJ1-1; D not certain. This CDR3 reads CAWTPAGLGEAFF. CDR3 coding DNA: TGTGCCTGGACCCCTGCCGGGCTGGGTGAAGCTTTCTTT.